Listed below are T cell receptor beta chains from one sample, sequenced in a study of shared clonotypes between healthy human individuals. Assay used: immunoSEQ multiplex PCR; TCRdb lists only in-frame clones, some missing. The profile shows 2.3 million or so clones, over 90% of them singletons. What was sequenced was naive CD4+ T cells from PBMCs. These receptors were obtained from a man between 18 and 29 years old in good health. Some clones in this sample may be carry-over from other donors' samples. Each CDR3 is given with its conserved first and last residue. Each record gives: J gene, D gene, clone size, V gene, CDR3 DNA, CDR3 protein. A D gene is named only where the DNA matches it firmly. Clone size is stated in some rows and not others, as once, few, many or a class when expanded.

TRBJ2-7	-	-	TRBV27	TGTGCCAGCAGTTCATATTCGGGCGGATCCCCCTACGAGCAGTACTTC	CASSSYSGGSPYEQYF
TRBJ2-7	-	-	TRBV28	TGTGCCAGCAGTCGGGGCAGGGGATACGAGCAGTACTTC	CASSRGRGYEQYF
TRBJ2-1	-	-	TRBV7-8	TGTGCCAGCAGCTTAACGGGGAGCTCCTACAATGAGCAGTTCTTC	CASSLTGSSYNEQFF
TRBJ2-5	-	-	TRBV5-1	TGCGCCAGCAGCCCGCAGGCTGGGGAGACCCAGTACTTC	CASSPQAGETQYF
TRBJ2-7	-	-	TRBV7-6	TGTGCCAGCAGCCTCACAGGACGCTACGAGCAGTACTTC	CASSLTGRYEQYF
TRBJ1-2	-	-	TRBV12-5	TGTGCTAGTGGTTTGGGGGGCACGGCGTGGGGCTACACCTTC	CASGLGGTAWGYTF
TRBJ1-4	-	few	TRBV7-9	TGTGCCAGCAGCTTAGCGATCGAGCCAACATCAACTAATGAAAAACTGTTTTTT	CASSLAIEPTSTNEKLFF
TRBJ2-1	-	-	TRBV13	TGTGCCAGCAGCTTCCGAGAGTACGGTGAGCAGTTCTTC	CASSFREYGEQFF
TRBJ1-3	-	-	TRBV5-1	TGCGCCAGCAGCCCGGGCGGGGGCGGAAACACCATATATTTT	CASSPGGGGNTIYF
TRBJ2-5	-	-	TRBV5-4	TGTGCCAGCAGCTTGGGTGGGCAAGAGACCCAGTACTTC	CASSLGGQETQYF
TRBJ1-5	-	-	TRBV6-6	TGTGCCAGCAGGATGGGGACAACCACTCAGCCCCAGCATTTT	CASRMGTTTQPQHF
TRBJ2-7	TRBD2	-	TRBV7-8	TGTGCCAGCAGCTTAACGGCTAGCGGGAGCGGCGACGAGCAGTACTTC	CASSLTASGSGDEQYF
TRBJ2-7	-	-	TRBV7-2	TGTGCCAGCAGCAAAGTACTGGGCCCCTACGAGCAGTACTTC	CASSKVLGPYEQYF
TRBJ2-1	-	-	TRBV7-2	TGTGCCAGCAGCTTAGGCATAGTGGGCGAGCAGTTCTTC	CASSLGIVGEQFF
TRBJ1-2	-	-	TRBV7-2	TGTGCCAGCAGCTTAGCTGGCATCGGGGGCTATGGCTACACCTTC	CASSLAGIGGYGYTF
TRBJ2-7	-	-	TRBV5-6	TGTGCCAGCAGCGGAAACTACGAGCAGTACTTC	CASSGNYEQYF
TRBJ2-1	-	-	TRBV5-4	TGTGCCAGCAGCTTTGATGGGGGGCATGAGCAGTTCTTC	CASSFDGGHEQFF
TRBJ2-7	TRBD1	-	TRBV7-9	TGTGCCAGCAGCCCCCCATCGACAGGGGGTATCTCGGACGAGCAGTACTTC	CASSPPSTGGISDEQYF
TRBJ2-1	TRBD2	-	TRBV6-6	TGTGCCAGCAGAATCTCAATAGCGGGAGGGCCTAATGAGCAGTTCTTC	CASRISIAGGPNEQFF
TRBJ2-3	-	-	TRBV2	TGTGCCACGATGTCATATACCGACTTTCTAAGGAGCACAGATACGCAGTATTTT	CATMSYTDFLRSTDTQYF
TRBJ2-3	TRBD2	-	TRBV7-2	TGTGCCAGCAGCTTAAAGCGGGGAATTAGCACAGATACGCAGTATTTT	CASSLKRGISTDTQYF
TRBJ2-3	-	once	TRBV9	TGTGCCAGCAGCGCCTTACTAGCACAGAGCACAGATACGCAGTATTTT	CASSALLAQSTDTQYF
TRBJ1-5	-	-	TRBV19	TGTGCCAGTAGTTGGGGGGTTGGTCAGCCCCAGCATTTT	CASSWGVGQPQHF
TRBJ2-3	TRBD2	-	TRBV7-3	TGTGCCAGCAGCGCGCAAACGACTAGCGCCACAGATACGCAGTATTTT	CASSAQTTSATDTQYF
TRBJ1-1	-	-	TRBV4-3	TGCGCCAGCAGCCAAGCGAATACGGGCAGGGTCGGAGTGAACACTGAAGCTTTCTTT	CASSQANTGRVGVNTEAFF
TRBJ1-2	TRBD1	-	TRBV9	TGTGCCAGCAGCCCGGGGACAGGAAACTATGGCTACACCTTC	CASSPGTGNYGYTF
TRBJ2-2	-	-	TRBV7-7	TGTGCCAGCAGCTTAGGTGGAGGGAATACCGGGGAGCTGTTTTTT	CASSLGGGNTGELFF
TRBJ2-3	TRBD2	-	TRBV11-2	TGTGCCAGCAGCTTAGGGCCCGGACTAGTAGGTTCCACAGATACGCAGTATTTT	CASSLGPGLVGSTDTQYF
TRBJ2-1	-	-	TRBV6-4	TGTGCCAGCAGTCCCAGTGGGGGGCCATACAATGAGCAGTTCTTC	CASSPSGGPYNEQFF
TRBJ2-4	TRBD2	-	TRBV19	TGTGCCTCCCAGACTAGCGGGAGATCGGCCAAAAACATTCAGTACTTC	CASQTSGRSAKNIQYF
TRBJ1-5	TRBD1	few	TRBV28	TGTGCCAGCAGTTCGACAGGGGGCGGACAGCCCCAGCATTTT	CASSSTGGGQPQHF
TRBJ2-7	-	-	TRBV6-1	TGTGCCAGCAGTGAAGTGTTGTTC	CASSEVLF
TRBJ1-1	-	few	TRBV30	TGTGCCTGGAGTGTGGGCACTGAAGCTTTCTTT	CAWSVGTEAFF
TRBJ2-2	-	-	TRBV19	TGTGCCAGTAAGCCGCCGTCATCGACCGGGGAGCTGTTTTTT	CASKPPSSTGELFF
TRBJ2-5	-	-	TRBV9	TGTGCCAGCAGCTCCCACTCTGAGGAGACCCAGTACTTC	CASSSHSEETQYF
TRBJ2-3	TRBD2	-	TRBV6-5	TGTGCCAGCAGTTATCTGGCGGGAGGCGGCACAGATACGCAGTATTTT	CASSYLAGGGTDTQYF
TRBJ1-1	TRBD1	few	TRBV9	TGTGCCAGCAGCGTTTCAGGGGGCGGGAACACTGAAGCTTTCTTT	CASSVSGGGNTEAFF